The 27 T cell receptor beta chains reported below all come from one sample, sequenced in a study of control samples from healthy donors and cancer patients. Data came from immunoSEQ multiplex PCR; TCRdb stores just in-frame clones and leaves some out. The repertoire holds approximately 7,000 clones, more than 65% seen once, with around 28% in the top ten. Source material: PBMCs. Receptors originate from a man between 65 and 85 years old with lung cancer.

The gene calls are TRBV10-2 and TRBJ2-1; 9 nucleotides align to TRBD1. CDR3 length: 15 amino acids. J lost 6 bases, V lost 2 bases, and 5 bases had no gene match. CDR1 and CDR2 from the germline V gene are WSHSY and SAAADI. The CDR3 region has the DNA TGCGCCAGCAGTGAGGGGGGACAGGGAATCAATGAGCAGTTCTTC. It yields the protein CASSEGGQGINEQFF.

This rearrangement joins TRBV15 to TRBJ2-2, with TRBD2 matching 8 bases. V shed 5 bases and J 7 bases; nucleotides not matched to a gene: 3. There are 13 residues in the CDR3. Germline-derived CDR1 and CDR2 are LNHNV and YYDKDF (reference sequence). CDR3 DNA sequence: TGTGCCACCAGCCGGGGGGGCGGCGGGGAGCTGTTTTTT. Protein product: CATSRGGGGELFF.

The chain employs TRBV9 and TRBJ2-1, with D perhaps matching TRBD1 or TRBD2 (5 bases each). Germline loops: CDR1 SGDLS, CDR2 YYNGEE. The length of the CDR3 is 12 residues. V lost 0 bases and J 10 bases, leaving 8 bases between the germline ends. The CDR3 nucleotides are TGTGCCAGCAGCGTAGAATGGGGGGAGCAGTTCTTC. Amino acids: CASSVEWGEQFF.

The chain is built from TRBV12-5 and TRBJ2-1; D is unclear. The CDR3 has 14 amino acids. Germline CDR1 is LGHNT and CDR2 is FRNRAP. V lost 3 bases to trimming and J lost 0 bases, with 6 bases between them. The CDR3 DNA reads TGTGCTAGTGGTTTTGATGGCTCCTACAATGAGCAGTTCTTC. Translated, it gives CASGFDGSYNEQFF. Based on the CDR3 plus reference TRBV12-5 and TRBJ2-1, the full variable domain is DARVTQTPRHKVTEMGQEVTMRCQPILGHNTVFWYRQTMMQGLELLAYFRNRAPLDDSGMPKDRFSAEMPDATLATLKIQPSEPRDSAVYFCASGFDGSYNEQFFGPGTRLTVL.

This clone was counted once. The identical CDR3 is also encoded by other nucleotide sequences in the sample. V usage is TRBV30 and J usage is TRBJ1-1, with 7 bases lining up with TRBD1. The CDR3 covers 11 residues. The J segment lost 7 bases and the V segment lost 3 bases, leaving 2 bases of the junction unmatched. Germline values: CDR1 GTSNPN, CDR2 SVGIG (reference sequence). Here the CDR3 reads CAWRDRREAFF. CDR3 DNA: TGTGCCTGGAGGGACAGGCGTGAAGCTTTCTTT.

This clone was recorded only once. The gene calls are TRBV30 and TRBJ1-5; D possibly corresponds to TRBD1 (6 bases). CDR3 length equals 14 residues. Germline values: CDR1 GTSNPN, CDR2 SVGIG (reference sequence). The V end was cut by 0 bases, the J end by 4 bases, with 10 bases between. CDR3 DNA sequence: TGTGCCTGGAGTGTAGGACAGAATAATCAGCCCCAGCATTTT. Its translation is CAWSVGQNNQPQHF.

CDR3 DNA: TGTGCCAGCAGTGGGGGGACTAGCGGGAGTTCCTACGAGCAGTACTTC. Translating it yields CASSGGTSGSSYEQYF. The V call is TRBV6-1, the J call TRBJ2-7; 14 nucleotides align to TRBD2. The germline CDR1 and CDR2 sequences are MNHNS and SASEGT. The CDR3 consists of 16 residues. V trimming: 4 bases; J trimming: 1 base; junction bases outside the gene matches: 3.

The rearrangement links TRBV7-9 to TRBJ2-1; D possibly corresponds to TRBD1 (6 bases). The CDR3 consists of 11 residues. Germline V gene sequence: CDR1 SEHNR, CDR2 FQNEAQ (reference sequence). The V gene lost 1 base and the J gene lost 14 bases, with 9 bases spanning the gap. The CDR3 loop reads CASSLGTGKFF. The CDR3 nucleotides are TGTGCCAGCAGCTTAGGTACAGGGAAGTTCTTC.

The gene calls are TRBV18 and TRBJ2-1; possibly TRBD2 for D (6 bases). V was clipped by 1 base and J by 2 bases, with 12 bases between them. Germline assignment: CDR1 KGHSH and CDR2 LQKENI. CDR3 length: 16 amino acids. The CDR3 loop reads CASSPLPGVTYNEQFF. The CDR3 coding sequence is TGTGCCAGCTCACCACTTCCGGGAGTCACCTACAATGAGCAGTTCTTC.

The chain combines TRBV6-2 or TRBV6-3 with TRBJ1-1, with a tentative D call TRBD1 (6 bases). Deletions cut 0 bases from V and 2 bases from J, with 13 bases between. Germline CDR1 reads MNHEY; CDR2 reads SVGEGT. The CDR3 is 16 residues long. CDR3 nucleotides: TGTGCCAGCAGTTACTCGAGAAAGGGGGGCAACACTGAAGCTTTCTTT. Protein sequence: CASSYSRKGGNTEAFF.

The chain has TRBV10-1 and TRBJ2-7; 13 bases are a match to TRBD2. Trimming at V came to 6 bases and at J to 3 bases, leaving 8 bases not matched to a gene. This CDR3 contains 16 residues. CDR1 and CDR2 from the germline V gene are WNHNN and SYGVQD (reference sequence). The CDR3 loop is CASRRTSGSSLYEQYF. DNA of the CDR3: TGCGCCAGCAGAAGGACTAGCGGGAGTTCTCTCTACGAGCAGTACTTC.

The V and J genes are TRBV27 and TRBJ2-7; no definite D call. The germline CDR1 and CDR2 sequences are MNHEY and SMNVEV (reference sequence). The V and J ends lost 3 bases and 1 base respectively, with 13 bases between them. The CDR3 runs 15 residues. The DNA for the CDR3 is TGTGCCAGCAGTTTCCTCCGCACTAAATCCTACGAGCAGTACTTC. This codes for CASSFLRTKSYEQYF.

The chain combines TRBV19 with TRBJ1-5; a possible D gene is TRBD1 (5 bases). V was shortened by 5 bases and J by 9 bases, with 17 bases between the two germline ends. Germline V gives CDR1 LNHDA, CDR2 SQIVND (reference sequence). CDR3 length equals 14 residues. This CDR3 is CASSPSMGRGPQHF. As DNA, the CDR3 is TGTGCCAGTAGTCCCTCCATGGGACGGGGGCCCCAGCATTTT. Full variable domain (outside the CDR3, taken from reference TRBV19 and TRBJ1-5): DGGITQSPKYLFRKEGQNVTLSCEQNLNHDAMYWYRQDPGQGLRLIYYSQIVNDFQKGDIAEGYSVSREKKESFPLTVTSAQKNPTAFYLCASSPSMGRGPQHFGDGTRLSIL.

This chain uses TRBV23-1 with TRBJ1-2; D perhaps matches TRBD1 (5 bases). TRBV23-1 is flagged as an ORF with uncertain function. CDR3 length: 13 amino acids. Trimming took 7 bases from V and 10 from J, leaving 19 bases between them. Here the CDR3 DNA reads TGCGCCAGCACCCAAGAGGTGGGGGACGACTACACCTTC. Translating it yields CASTQEVGDDYTF.

The genes are TRBV19 and TRBJ1-5, with D perhaps matching TRBD1 (6 bases). Trimming pared 4 bases from V and 6 bases from J, leaving 13 bases between. The V gene's germline CDR1 is LNHDA and CDR2 SQIVND (reference sequence). The CDR3 runs to 14 residues. CDR3 in DNA: TGTGCCAGTAGTAGGGGGCGGGGGGCTCAGCCCCAGCATTTT. It specifies CASSRGRGAQPQHF.

This clone was found once. The chain has TRBV6-6 and TRBJ1-4; 9 bases match TRBD1. Germline V lookup: CDR1 MNHNY, CDR2 SVGAGI (reference sequence). The V segment lost 8 bases and the J segment 2 bases; nucleotides outside the gene matches: 0. This CDR3 spans 13 amino acids. CDR3 protein: CASGTGTNEKLFF. CDR3 in DNA: TGTGCCAGCGGGACAGGGACTAATGAAAAACTGTTTTTT.

The V call is TRBV6-5, the J call TRBJ2-2; 9 bases match TRBD1. Germline V gene sequence: CDR1 MNHEY, CDR2 SVGAGI. Trimming removed 0 bases from V and 7 bases from J; junction bases left unmatched: 6. CDR3 length: 16 residues. The CDR3 is CASSYSGTGIGGELFF. CDR3 sequence (DNA): TGTGCCAGCAGTTACTCAGGGACAGGGATAGGCGGGGAGCTGTTTTTT.

CDR3: CASSDGGLRIDTQYF. The CDR3 DNA reads TGTGCCAGCAGCGATGGGGGACTAAGAATCGATACGCAGTATTTT. V usage is TRBV9 and J usage is TRBJ2-3; TRBD2 matches at 7 bases. From germline, CDR1 is SGDLS and CDR2 YYNGEE. The CDR3 sequence is 15 residues long. The trim removed 3 bases at V and 6 bases at J, leaving 10 bases unmatched.

This chain uses TRBV29-1 with TRBJ2-7, with D perhaps assigned TRBD1 or TRBD2 (6 bases each). Looked up from germline, CDR1 is SQVTM and CDR2 is ANQGSEA. Trimming removed 6 bases from V and 2 bases from J, with 14 bases in between. The CDR3 totals 13 residues. This chain's CDR3 is CSVTGGGTYEQYF. The CDR3 DNA reads TGCAGCGTGACAGGTGGAGGGACCTACGAGCAGTACTTC.

V gene TRBV27 combines with J gene TRBJ2-1; D is undetermined. The CDR3 consists of 16 residues. Trimming took off 2 bases at V and 0 bases at J, with 11 bases between the two ends. Germline lookup yields CDR1 MNHEY and CDR2 SMNVEV (reference sequence). The CDR3 loop is CASSLRTASSYNEQFF. The CDR3, as DNA: TGTGCCAGCAGTTTACGGACGGCTAGCTCCTACAATGAGCAGTTCTTC.

This chain joins TRBV7-9 and TRBJ1-2; D remains unclear. Germline CDR1 reads SEHNR; CDR2 reads FQNEAQ (reference sequence). The CDR3 is 13 residues long. V dropped 2 bases and J dropped 2 bases, with 6 bases sitting between them. In nucleotides, the CDR3 is TGTGCCAGCAGCTTACAGGTCAACTATGGCTACACCTTC. Protein: CASSLQVNYGYTF.

The chain employs TRBV7-2 and TRBJ2-7, with D perhaps assigned TRBD1 or TRBD2 (5 bases each). The CDR3 is 14 amino acids. The germline V gene has CDR1 SGHTA and CDR2 FQGNSA. V lost 4 bases to trimming and J lost 2 bases, with 12 bases between them. The CDR3 spells CASSSGTLAYEQYF. For the CDR3, the DNA is TGTGCCAGCAGCTCCGGGACGTTAGCCTACGAGCAGTACTTC.

Only a few counts were recorded for this clone. This chain uses TRBV5-1 with TRBJ2-7; TRBD2 matches at 11 bases. Trimming took 0 bases from V and 6 from J; bases not matched to a gene: 5. Germline V gene sequence: CDR1 SGHRS, CDR2 YFSETQ. The CDR3 runs to 15 residues. The CDR3 is CASSLELAGVPEQYF. The CDR3 DNA sequence: TGCGCCAGCAGCTTGGAACTAGCGGGAGTACCCGAGCAGTACTTC. Combining the CDR3 with reference TRBV5-1 and TRBJ2-7 gives the whole variable domain KAGVTQTPRYLIKTRGQQVTLSCSPISGHRSVSWYQQTPGQGLQFLFEYFSETQRNKGNFPGRFSGRQFSNSRSEMNVSTLELGDSALYLCASSLELAGVPEQYFGPGTRLTVT.

This chain joins TRBV19 and TRBJ2-7; either TRBD1 or TRBD2 may supply D (6 bases each). V was shortened by 3 bases and J by 3 bases, with 9 bases between the two germline ends. Germline assignment: CDR1 LNHDA and CDR2 SQIVND (reference sequence). The CDR3 is made up of 13 amino acids. This chain's CDR3 is CASSIGGGYEQYF. The CDR3 DNA reads TGTGCCAGTAGTATCGGAGGGGGCTACGAGCAGTACTTC.

The chain carries TRBV19 and TRBJ2-7, with D unclear. V was clipped by 3 bases and J by 9 bases, with 6 bases between them. Germline lookup yields CDR1 LNHDA and CDR2 SQIVND (reference sequence). This CDR3 comprises 10 residues. CDR3 nucleotides: TGTGCCAGTAGTATGATAGTGCAGTACTTC. Amino acid sequence: CASSMIVQYF.

The chain combines TRBV19 with TRBJ1-1; a possible D gene is TRBD1 (5 bases). Trimming stripped 3 bases from V and 5 bases from J, with 10 bases between. CDR3 length: 13 residues. In germline, CDR1 is LNHDA, CDR2 SQIVND (reference sequence). This CDR3 is CASSISGHTEAFF. The CDR3 DNA sequence: TGTGCCAGTAGTATCTCAGGGCATACTGAAGCTTTCTTT.

This rearrangement joins TRBV7-9 to TRBJ2-7, with D perhaps assigned TRBD1 or TRBD2 (5 bases each). The germline CDR1 and CDR2 sequences are SEHNR and FQNEAQ (reference sequence). There are 13 residues in the CDR3. The V end was cut by 5 bases, the J end by 5 bases, with 13 bases between. CDR3 DNA sequence: TGTGCCAGCAGCCGGGTCGGGGCCCACGAGCAGTACTTC. Translating it yields CASSRVGAHEQYF.